Listed below are T cell receptor beta chains from one sample, sequenced in a study of blood T cell repertoires in COVID-19. The assay was immunoSEQ multiplex PCR, and TCRdb's table has in-frame clones only and misses some. The data show about 280,000 clones, with about 88% seen just once and about 12% held by the top ten. Material: peripheral blood. The receptors stem from a woman in her sixties or seventies with COVID-19, enrolled during active disease. Both conserved end residues are part of each CDR3. The D gene is left open where the match is weak. Clone size is given for some rows only: seen once, a few or many times, or a class if the clone is expanded.

d_call	v_call	clone_size	j_call	cdr3_aa	cdr3_nt
TRBD2	TRBV2	many	TRBJ2-1	CASSVASGGGEQFF	TGTGCCAGCAGTGTGGCTAGCGGGGGTGGGGAGCAGTTCTTC
.	TRBV19	few	TRBJ1-5	CASSIDPWGVFVQPQHF	TGTGCCAGTAGTATAGATCCTTGGGGGGTGTTCGTGCAGCCCCAGCATTTT
.	TRBV18	.	TRBJ2-3	CASSPPSLTDTQYF	TGTGCCAGCTCACCACCGTCCTTGACAGATACGCAGTATTTT
.	TRBV19	.	TRBJ1-2	CASRLGAEGYGYTF	TGTGCCAGTAGGCTAGGGGCAGAAGGCTATGGCTACACCTTC
TRBD1	TRBV7-2	.	TRBJ1-3	CASSSQGALPGNTIYF	TGTGCCAGCAGCTCACAGGGGGCGCTTCCCGGAAACACCATATATTTT
.	TRBV19	.	TRBJ1-5	CASSTTVYSNQPQHF	TGTGCCAGTAGTACGACAGTTTATAGCAATCAGCCCCAGCATTTT
TRBD1	TRBV12-5	.	TRBJ2-2	CASGLGTPGQENTGELFF	TGTGCTAGTGGTTTGGGGACGCCGGGACAGGAGAACACCGGGGAGCTGTTTTTT
TRBD1	TRBV19	once	TRBJ2-3	CASSKGTGSSDTQYF	TGTGCCAGTAGTAAGGGGACAGGGAGCTCGGATACGCAGTATTTT
.	TRBV11-2	.	TRBJ2-5	CASSSDYQETQYF	TGTGCCAGCAGCTCGGACTATCAAGAGACCCAGTACTTC
.	TRBV28	.	TRBJ1-2	CASTPTGWGGYTF	TGTGCCAGCACCCCTACAGGGTGGGGTGGCTACACCTTC
TRBD2	TRBV27	few	TRBJ2-3	CASSQGTSGGRRTDTQYF	TGTGCCAGCAGCCAAGGGACTAGCGGGGGGCGTAGGACAGATACGCAGTATTTT
TRBD2	TRBV7-8	few	TRBJ2-5	CASSPGLAVEIQETQYF	TGTGCCAGCAGCCCCGGGCTAGCGGTCGAAATACAAGAGACCCAGTACTTC
.	TRBV27	.	TRBJ2-2	CASRGGASGTGELFF	TGTGCCAGCAGGGGGGGGGCCTCAGGCACCGGGGAGCTGTTTTTT
.	TRBV29-1	once	TRBJ1-2	CSVGPQRAYGYTF	TGCAGCGTTGGCCCCCAGAGGGCCTATGGCTACACCTTC
.	TRBV4-2	.	TRBJ1-4	CASSQDGAGRNNEKLFF	TGTGCCAGCAGCCAAGATGGGGCAGGGCGGAATAATGAAAAACTGTTTTTT
.	TRBV27	.	TRBJ2-4	CASSFWPGKNIQYF	TGTGCCAGCAGTTTCTGGCCAGGTAAAAACATTCAGTACTTC
TRBD2	TRBV12-5	.	TRBJ2-3	CASGLGILGGTSTDTQYF	TGTGCTAGTGGTTTGGGCATTTTGGGGGGGACTAGCACAGATACGCAGTATTTT
.	TRBV6-5	.	TRBJ1-1	CASKGGGTEAFF	TGTGCCAGCAAGGGGGGAGGGACTGAAGCTTTCTTT
TRBD1	TRBV24-1	.	TRBJ2-3	CATKGTGGPTDTQYF	TGTGCCACCAAAGGGACAGGGGGACCCACAGATACGCAGTATTTT
.	TRBV23-1	.	TRBJ1-3	CASGTGRHPSGNTIYF	TGCGCCAGCGGGACTGGAAGACACCCCTCTGGAAACACCATATATTTT
TRBD1	TRBV19	.	TRBJ2-7	CASSNRGRLNEQYF	TGTGCCAGTAGTAACAGGGGAAGACTCAACGAGCAGTACTTC
.	TRBV4-3	.	TRBJ1-4	CASSASGGDMVKLFF	TGCGCCAGCAGCGCTAGCGGGGGGGACATGGTAAAACTGTTTTTT